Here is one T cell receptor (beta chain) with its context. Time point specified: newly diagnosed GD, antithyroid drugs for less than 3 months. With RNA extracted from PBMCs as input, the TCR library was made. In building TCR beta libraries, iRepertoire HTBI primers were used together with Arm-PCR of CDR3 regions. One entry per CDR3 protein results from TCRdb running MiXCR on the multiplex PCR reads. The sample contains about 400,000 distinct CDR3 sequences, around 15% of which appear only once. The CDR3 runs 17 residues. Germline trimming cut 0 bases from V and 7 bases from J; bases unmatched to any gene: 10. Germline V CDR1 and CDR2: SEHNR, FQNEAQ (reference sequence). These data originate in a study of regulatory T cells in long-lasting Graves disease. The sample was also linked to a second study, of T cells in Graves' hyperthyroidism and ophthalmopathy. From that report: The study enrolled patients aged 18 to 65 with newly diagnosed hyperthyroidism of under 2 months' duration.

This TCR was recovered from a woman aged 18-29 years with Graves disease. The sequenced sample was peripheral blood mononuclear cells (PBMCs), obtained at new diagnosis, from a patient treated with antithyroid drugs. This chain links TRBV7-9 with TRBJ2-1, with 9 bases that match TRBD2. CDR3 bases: TGTGCCAGCAGCTTAGCGACTAGCGGCCCCAGGGGGAATGAGCAGTTCTTC. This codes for CASSLATSGPRGNEQFF.